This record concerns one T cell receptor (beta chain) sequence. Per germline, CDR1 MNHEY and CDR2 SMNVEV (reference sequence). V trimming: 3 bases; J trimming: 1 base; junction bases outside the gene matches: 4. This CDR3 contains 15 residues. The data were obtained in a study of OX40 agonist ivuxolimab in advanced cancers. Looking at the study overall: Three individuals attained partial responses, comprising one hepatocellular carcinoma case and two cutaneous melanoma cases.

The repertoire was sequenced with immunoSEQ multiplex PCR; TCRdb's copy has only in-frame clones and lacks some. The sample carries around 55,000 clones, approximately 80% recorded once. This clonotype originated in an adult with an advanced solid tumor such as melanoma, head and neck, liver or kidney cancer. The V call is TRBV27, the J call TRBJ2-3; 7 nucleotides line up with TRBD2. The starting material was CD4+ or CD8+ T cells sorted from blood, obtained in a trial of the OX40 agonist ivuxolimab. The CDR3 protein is CASSFRAGRTDTQYF. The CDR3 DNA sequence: TGTGCCAGCAGTTTTCGAGCGGGGCGCACAGATACGCAGTATTTT.